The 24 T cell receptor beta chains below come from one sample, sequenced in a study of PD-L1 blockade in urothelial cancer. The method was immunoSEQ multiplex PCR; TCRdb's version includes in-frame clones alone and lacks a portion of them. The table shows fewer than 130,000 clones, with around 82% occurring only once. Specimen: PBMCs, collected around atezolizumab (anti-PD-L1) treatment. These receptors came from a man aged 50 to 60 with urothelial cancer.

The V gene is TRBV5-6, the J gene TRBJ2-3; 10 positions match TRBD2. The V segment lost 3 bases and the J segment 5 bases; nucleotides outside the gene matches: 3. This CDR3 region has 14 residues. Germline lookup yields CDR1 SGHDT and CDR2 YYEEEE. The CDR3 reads CASSSRLAGDTQYF. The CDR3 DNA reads TGTGCCAGCAGCTCGAGACTAGCGGGAGATACGCAGTATTTT.

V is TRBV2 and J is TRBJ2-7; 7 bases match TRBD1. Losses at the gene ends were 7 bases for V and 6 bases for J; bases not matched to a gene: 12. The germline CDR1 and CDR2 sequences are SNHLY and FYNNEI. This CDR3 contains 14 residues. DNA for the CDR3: TGTGCCAGCAAATTCGACAGGGCGCTTGGCGAGCAGTACTTC. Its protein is CASKFDRALGEQYF.

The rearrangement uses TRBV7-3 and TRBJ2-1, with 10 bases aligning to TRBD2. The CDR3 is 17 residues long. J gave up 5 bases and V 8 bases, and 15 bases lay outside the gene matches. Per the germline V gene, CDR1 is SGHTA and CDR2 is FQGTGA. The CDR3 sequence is CASLRPPSGSDNNEQFF. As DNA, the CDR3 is TGTGCCAGCCTCCGCCCCCCTAGCGGGAGCGACAACAATGAGCAGTTCTTC.

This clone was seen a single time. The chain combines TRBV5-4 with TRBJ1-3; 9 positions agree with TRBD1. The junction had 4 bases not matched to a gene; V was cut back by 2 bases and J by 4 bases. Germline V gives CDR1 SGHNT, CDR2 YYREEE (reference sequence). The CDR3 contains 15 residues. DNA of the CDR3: TGTGCCAGCAGCTTTTCCGGGACAGGGGGAAACACCATATATTTT. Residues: CASSFSGTGGNTIYF.

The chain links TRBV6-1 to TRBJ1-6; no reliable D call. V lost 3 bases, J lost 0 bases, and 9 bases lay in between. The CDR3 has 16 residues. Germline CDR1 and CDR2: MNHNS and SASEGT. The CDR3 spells CASSDTQSSYNSPLHF. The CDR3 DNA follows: TGTGCCAGCAGTGACACACAGAGCTCCTATAATTCACCCCTCCACTTT.

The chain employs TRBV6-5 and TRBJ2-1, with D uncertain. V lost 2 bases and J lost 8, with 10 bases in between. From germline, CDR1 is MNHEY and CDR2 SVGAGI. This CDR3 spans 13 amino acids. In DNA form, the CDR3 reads TGTGCCAGCAGTTACAGGTTCCGGGATGAGCAGTTCTTC. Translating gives CASSYRFRDEQFF.

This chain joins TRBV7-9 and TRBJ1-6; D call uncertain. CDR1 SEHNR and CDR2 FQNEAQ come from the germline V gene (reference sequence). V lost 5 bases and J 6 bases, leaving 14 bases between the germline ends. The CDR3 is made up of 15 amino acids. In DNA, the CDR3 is TGTGCCAGCAGCCCCTCAGGATTAAGTAATTCACCCCTCCACTTT. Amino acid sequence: CASSPSGLSNSPLHF.

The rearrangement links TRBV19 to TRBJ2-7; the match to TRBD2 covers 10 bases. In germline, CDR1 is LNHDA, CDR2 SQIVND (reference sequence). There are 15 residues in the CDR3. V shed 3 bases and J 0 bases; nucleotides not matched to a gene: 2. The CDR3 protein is CASSIASGSSYEQYF. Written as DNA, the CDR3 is TGTGCCAGTAGTATTGCTAGCGGGAGCTCCTACGAGCAGTACTTC.

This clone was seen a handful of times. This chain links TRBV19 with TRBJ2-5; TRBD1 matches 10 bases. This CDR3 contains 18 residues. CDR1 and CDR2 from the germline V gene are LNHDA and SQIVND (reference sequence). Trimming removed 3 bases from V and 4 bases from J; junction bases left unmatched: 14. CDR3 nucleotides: TGTGCCAGTAGTATGACAGGGGGCTTCGGAAAAATGGGAGAGACCCAGTACTTC. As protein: CASSMTGGFGKMGETQYF.

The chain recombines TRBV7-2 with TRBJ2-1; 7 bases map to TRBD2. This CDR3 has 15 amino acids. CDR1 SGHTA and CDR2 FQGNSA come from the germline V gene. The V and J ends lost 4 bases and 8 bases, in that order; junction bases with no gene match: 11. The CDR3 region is CASSSPGLEIDEQFF. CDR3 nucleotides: TGTGCCAGCAGCTCCCCAGGACTAGAAATCGATGAGCAGTTCTTC.

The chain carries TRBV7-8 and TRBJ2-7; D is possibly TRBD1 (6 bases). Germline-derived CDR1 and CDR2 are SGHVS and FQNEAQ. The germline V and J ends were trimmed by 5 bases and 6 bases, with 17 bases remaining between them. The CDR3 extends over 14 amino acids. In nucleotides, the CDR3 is TGTGCCAGCAGCCCCGAGGAGGACAGTCTCGAGCAGTACTTC. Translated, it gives CASSPEEDSLEQYF.

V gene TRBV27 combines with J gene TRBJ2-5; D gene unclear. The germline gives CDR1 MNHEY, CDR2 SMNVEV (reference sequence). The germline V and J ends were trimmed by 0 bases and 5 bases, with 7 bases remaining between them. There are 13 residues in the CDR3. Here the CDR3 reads CASSLSGWETQYF. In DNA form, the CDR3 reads TGTGCCAGCAGTTTATCCGGGTGGGAGACCCAGTACTTC.

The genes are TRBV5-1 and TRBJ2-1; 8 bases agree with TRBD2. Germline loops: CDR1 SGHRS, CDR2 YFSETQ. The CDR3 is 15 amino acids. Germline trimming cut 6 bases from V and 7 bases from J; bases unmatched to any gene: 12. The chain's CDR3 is CASIGQGPGGNEQFF. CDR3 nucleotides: TGCGCCAGCATTGGACAAGGCCCGGGAGGGAATGAGCAGTTCTTC.

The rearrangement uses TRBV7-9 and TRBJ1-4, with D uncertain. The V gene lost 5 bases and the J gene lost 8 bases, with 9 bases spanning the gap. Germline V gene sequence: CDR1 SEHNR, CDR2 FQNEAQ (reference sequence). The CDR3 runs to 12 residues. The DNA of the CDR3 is TGTGCCAGCAGCCCCTCTAGGGAAAAACTGTTTTTT. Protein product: CASSPSREKLFF.

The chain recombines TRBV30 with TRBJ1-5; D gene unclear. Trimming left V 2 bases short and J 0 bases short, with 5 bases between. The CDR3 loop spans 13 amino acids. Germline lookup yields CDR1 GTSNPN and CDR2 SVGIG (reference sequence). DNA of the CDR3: TGTGCCTGGAGTCTTAATAGCAATCAGCCCCAGCATTTT. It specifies CAWSLNSNQPQHF.

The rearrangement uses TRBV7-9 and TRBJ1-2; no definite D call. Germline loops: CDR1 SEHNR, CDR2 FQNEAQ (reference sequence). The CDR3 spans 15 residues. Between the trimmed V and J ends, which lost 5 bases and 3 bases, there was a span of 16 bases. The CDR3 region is CASSRLDAIDYGYTF. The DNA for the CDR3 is TGTGCCAGCAGCCGACTCGACGCTATCGACTATGGCTACACCTTC.

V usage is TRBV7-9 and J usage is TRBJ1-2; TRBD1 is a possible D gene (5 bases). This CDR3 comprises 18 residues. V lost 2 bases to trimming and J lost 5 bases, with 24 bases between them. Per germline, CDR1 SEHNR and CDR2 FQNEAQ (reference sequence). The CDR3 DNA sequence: TGTGCCAGCAGCTTATATTTGGGGGAGGGGCGTGCCCCTTATGGCTACACCTTC. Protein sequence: CASSLYLGEGRAPYGYTF. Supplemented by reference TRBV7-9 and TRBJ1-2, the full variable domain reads DTGVSQNPRHKITKRGQNVTFRCDPISEHNRLYWYRQTLGQGPEFLTYFQNEAQLEKSRLLSDRFSAERPKGSFSTLEIQRTEQGDSAMYLCASSLYLGEGRAPYGYTFGSGTRLTVV.

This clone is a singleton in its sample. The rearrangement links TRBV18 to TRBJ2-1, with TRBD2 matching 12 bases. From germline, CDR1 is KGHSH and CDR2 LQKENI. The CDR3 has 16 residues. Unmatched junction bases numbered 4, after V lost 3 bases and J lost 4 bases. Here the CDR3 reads CASSPKGLAGYNEQFF. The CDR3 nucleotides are TGTGCCAGCTCACCGAAGGGACTAGCGGGTTACAATGAGCAGTTCTTC.

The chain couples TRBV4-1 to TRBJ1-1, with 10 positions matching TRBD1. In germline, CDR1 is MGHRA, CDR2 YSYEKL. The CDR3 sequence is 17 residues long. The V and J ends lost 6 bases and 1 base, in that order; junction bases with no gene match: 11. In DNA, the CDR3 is TGCGCCAGCAGGGGGGGGACAGGGGAGGGTAGGAACACTGAAGCTTTCTTT. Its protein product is CASRGGTGEGRNTEAFF.

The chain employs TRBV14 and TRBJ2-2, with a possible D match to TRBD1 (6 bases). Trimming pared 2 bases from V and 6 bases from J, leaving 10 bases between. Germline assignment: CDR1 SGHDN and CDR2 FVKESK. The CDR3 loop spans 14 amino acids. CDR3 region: CASSQNRAPGELFF. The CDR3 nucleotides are TGTGCCAGCAGCCAAAACAGGGCCCCCGGGGAGCTGTTTTTT.

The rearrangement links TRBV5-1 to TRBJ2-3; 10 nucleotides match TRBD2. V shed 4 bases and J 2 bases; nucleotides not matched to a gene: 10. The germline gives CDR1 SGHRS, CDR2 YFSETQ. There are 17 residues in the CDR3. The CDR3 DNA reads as TGCGCCAGCAGCCGTCTCGGACTAGCGGAACTCACAGATACGCAGTATTTT. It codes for CASSRLGLAELTDTQYF.

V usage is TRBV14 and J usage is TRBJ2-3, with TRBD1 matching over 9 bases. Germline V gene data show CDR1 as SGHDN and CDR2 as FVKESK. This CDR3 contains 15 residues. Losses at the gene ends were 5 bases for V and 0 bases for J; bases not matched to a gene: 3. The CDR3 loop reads CASSFGQGSTDTQYF. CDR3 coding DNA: TGTGCCAGCAGCTTTGGACAGGGGAGCACAGATACGCAGTATTTT.

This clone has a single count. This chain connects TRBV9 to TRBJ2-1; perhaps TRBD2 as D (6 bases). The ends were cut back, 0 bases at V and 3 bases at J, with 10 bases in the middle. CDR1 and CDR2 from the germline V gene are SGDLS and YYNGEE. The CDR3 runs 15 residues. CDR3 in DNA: TGTGCCAGCAGCGTAGGGAGCGGGTTCTACAATGAGCAGTTCTTC. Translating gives CASSVGSGFYNEQFF.

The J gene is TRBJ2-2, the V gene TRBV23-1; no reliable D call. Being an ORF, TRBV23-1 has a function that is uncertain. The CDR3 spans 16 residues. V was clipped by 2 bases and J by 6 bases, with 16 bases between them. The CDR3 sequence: CASSQPTLRQAGELFF. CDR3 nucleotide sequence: TGCGCCAGCAGTCAACCTACCCTCCGGCAGGCCGGGGAGCTGTTTTTT.